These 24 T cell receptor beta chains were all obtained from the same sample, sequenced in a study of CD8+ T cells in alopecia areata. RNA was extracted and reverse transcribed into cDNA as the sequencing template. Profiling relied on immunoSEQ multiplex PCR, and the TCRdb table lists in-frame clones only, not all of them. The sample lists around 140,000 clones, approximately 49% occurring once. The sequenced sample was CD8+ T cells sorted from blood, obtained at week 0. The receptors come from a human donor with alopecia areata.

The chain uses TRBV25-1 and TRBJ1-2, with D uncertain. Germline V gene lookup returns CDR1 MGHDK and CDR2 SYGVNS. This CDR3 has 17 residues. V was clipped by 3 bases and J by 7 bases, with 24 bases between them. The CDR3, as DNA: TGTGCCAGCAGTGATCCCTCCCTTGAGAGAAACTTCCTTGGCTACACCTTC. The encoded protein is CASSDPSLERNFLGYTF.

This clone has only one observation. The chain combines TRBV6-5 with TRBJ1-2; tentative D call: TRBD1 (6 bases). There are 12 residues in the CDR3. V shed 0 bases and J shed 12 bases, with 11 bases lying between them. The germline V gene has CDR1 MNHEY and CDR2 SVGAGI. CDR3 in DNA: TGTGCCAGCAGTTACTCGGGGGGGGCGCACACCTTC. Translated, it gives CASSYSGGAHTF.

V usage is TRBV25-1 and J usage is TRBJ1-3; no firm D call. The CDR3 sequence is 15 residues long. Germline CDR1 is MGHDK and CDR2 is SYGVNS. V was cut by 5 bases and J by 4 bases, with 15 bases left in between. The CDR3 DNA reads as TGTGCCAGCAGTCCGCTCAGGACGGCCGGAAACACCATATATTTT. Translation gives CASSPLRTAGNTIYF.

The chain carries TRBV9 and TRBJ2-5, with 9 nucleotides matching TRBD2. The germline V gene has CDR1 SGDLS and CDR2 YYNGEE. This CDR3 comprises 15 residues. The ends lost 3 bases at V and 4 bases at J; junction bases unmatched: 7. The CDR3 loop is CASSAHSGRGETQYF. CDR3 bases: TGTGCCAGCAGCGCCCATAGCGGGAGAGGAGAGACCCAGTACTTC.

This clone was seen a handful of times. CDR3 in amino acids: CASSQDVRVLLGGYTF. The CDR3 nucleotides are TGCGCCAGCAGCCAAGACGTCAGGGTCCTCTTAGGGGGCTACACCTTC. The rearrangement uses TRBV4-3 and TRBJ1-2, with a tentative D call TRBD1 (5 bases). The CDR3 loop spans 16 amino acids. Germline lookup yields CDR1 LGHNA and CDR2 YSLEER. V lost 0 bases, J lost 8 bases, and 19 bases lay in between.

The DNA for the CDR3 is TGTGCCAGCAGTTTAGCCCCGTGGGGTAATTCACCCCTCCACTTT. This sequence encodes CASSLAPWGNSPLHF. This chain connects TRBV27 to TRBJ1-6; unclear D gene. The CDR3 runs to 15 residues. The V end lost 2 bases, the J end lost 6 bases, and 11 bases lay between the germline ends. Germline CDR1 MNHEY, CDR2 SMNVEV (reference sequence).

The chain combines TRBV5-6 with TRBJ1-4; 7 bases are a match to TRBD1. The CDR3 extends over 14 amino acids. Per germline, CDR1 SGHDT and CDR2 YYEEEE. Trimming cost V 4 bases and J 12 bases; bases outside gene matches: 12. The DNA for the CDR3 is TGTGCCAGCAGCCGGGACAGTCACCCTGGGGAACTGTTTTTT. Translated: CASSRDSHPGELFF.

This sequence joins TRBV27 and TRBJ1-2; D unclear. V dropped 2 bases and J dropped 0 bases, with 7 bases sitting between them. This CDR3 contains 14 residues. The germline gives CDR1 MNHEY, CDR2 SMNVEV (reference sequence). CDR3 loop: CASSLLHSNYGYTF. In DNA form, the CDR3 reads TGTGCCAGCAGTTTACTCCATTCTAACTATGGCTACACCTTC.

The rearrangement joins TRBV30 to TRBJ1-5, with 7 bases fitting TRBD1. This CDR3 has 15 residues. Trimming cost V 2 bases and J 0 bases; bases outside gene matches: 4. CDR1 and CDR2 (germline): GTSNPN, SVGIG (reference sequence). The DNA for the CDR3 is TGTGCCTGGAGTTCGGGACAGTATAGCAATCAGCCCCAGCATTTT. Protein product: CAWSSGQYSNQPQHF.

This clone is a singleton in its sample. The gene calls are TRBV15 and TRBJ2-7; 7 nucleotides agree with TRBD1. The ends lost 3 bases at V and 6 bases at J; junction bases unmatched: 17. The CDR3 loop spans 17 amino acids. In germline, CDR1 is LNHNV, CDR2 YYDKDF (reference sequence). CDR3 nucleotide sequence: TGTGCCACCAGCAGTGACAACCGGGACAGTCATTGGGGCGAGCAGTACTTC. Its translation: CATSSDNRDSHWGEQYF.

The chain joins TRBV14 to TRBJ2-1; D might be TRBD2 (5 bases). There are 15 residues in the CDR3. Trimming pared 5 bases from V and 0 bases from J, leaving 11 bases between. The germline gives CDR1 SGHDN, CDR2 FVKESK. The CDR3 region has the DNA TGTGCCAGCAGCTTGCTCCGGGGCTCCTACAATGAGCAGTTCTTC. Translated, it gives CASSLLRGSYNEQFF.

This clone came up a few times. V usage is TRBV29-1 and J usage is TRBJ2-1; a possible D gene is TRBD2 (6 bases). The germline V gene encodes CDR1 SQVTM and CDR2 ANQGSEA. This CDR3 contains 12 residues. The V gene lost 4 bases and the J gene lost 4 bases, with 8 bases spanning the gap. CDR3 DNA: TGCAGCGTTGTTAGCGGTTACAATGAGCAGTTCTTC. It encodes CSVVSGYNEQFF.

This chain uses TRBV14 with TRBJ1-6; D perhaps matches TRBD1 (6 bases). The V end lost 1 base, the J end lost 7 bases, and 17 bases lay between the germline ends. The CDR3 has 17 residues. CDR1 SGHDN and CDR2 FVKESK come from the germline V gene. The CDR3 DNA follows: TGTGCCAGCAGCCAAGGCCCGAGGGGGTTAAGGAATTCACCCCTCCACTTT. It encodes CASSQGPRGLRNSPLHF.

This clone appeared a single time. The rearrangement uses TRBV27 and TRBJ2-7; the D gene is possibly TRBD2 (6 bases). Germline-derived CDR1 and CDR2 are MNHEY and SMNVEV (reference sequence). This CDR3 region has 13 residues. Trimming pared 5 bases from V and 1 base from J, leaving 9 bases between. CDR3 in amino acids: CASSPGESYEQYF. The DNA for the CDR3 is TGTGCCAGCAGTCCGGGGGAATCCTACGAGCAGTACTTC.

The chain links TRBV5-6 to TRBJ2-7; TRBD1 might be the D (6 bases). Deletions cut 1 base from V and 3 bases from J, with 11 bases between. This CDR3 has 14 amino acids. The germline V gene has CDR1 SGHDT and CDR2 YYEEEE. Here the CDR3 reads CASSLSDRSYEQYF. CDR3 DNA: TGTGCCAGCAGCTTGAGTGACAGGAGCTACGAGCAGTACTTC.

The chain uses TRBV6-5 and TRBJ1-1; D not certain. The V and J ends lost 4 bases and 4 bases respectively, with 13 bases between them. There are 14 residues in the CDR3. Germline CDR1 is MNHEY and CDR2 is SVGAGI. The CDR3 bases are TGTGCCAGCAGTTGGAAGGGTCGGAGCACTGAAGCTTTCTTT. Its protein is CASSWKGRSTEAFF.

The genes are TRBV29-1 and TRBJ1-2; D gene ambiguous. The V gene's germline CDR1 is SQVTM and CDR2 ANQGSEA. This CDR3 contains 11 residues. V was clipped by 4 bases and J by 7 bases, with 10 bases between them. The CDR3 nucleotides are TGCAGCGTTGGTGAGGGAAGTGGCTACACCTTC. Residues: CSVGEGSGYTF.

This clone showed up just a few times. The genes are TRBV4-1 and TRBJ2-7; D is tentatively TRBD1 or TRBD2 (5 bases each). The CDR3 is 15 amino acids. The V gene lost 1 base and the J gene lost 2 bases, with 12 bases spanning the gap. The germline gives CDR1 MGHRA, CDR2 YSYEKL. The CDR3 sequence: CASSQVGTNTYEQYF. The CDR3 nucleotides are TGCGCCAGCAGCCAAGTCGGGACCAATACCTACGAGCAGTACTTC.

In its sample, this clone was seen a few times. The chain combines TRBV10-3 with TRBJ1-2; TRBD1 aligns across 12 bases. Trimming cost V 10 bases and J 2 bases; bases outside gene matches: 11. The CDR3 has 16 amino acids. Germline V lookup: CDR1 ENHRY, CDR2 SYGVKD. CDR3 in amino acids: CATVPGTGGSNYGYTF. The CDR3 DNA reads TGTGCCACTGTTCCCGGGACAGGGGGCTCGAACTATGGCTACACCTTC.

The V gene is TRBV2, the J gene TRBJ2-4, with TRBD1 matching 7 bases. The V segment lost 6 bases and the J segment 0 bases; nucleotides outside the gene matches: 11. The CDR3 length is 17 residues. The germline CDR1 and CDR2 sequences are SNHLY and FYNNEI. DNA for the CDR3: TGTGCCAGCAGGGGACAGAGAGGGCTCTTAGCCAAAAACATTCAGTACTTC. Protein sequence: CASRGQRGLLAKNIQYF. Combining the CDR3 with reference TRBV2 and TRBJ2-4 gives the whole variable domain EPEVTQTPSHQVTQMGQEVILRCVPISNHLYFYWYRQILGQKVEFLVSFYNNEISEKSEIFDDQFSVERPDGSNFTLKIRSTKLEDSAMYFCASRGQRGLLAKNIQYFGAGTRLSVL.

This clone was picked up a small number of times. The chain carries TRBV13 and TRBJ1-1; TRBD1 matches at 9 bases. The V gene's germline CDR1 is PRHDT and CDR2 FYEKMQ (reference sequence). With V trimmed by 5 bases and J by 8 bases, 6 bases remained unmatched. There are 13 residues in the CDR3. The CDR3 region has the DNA TGTGCCAGCAGCCCTTGGGACAGGGAGGAAGCTTTCTTT. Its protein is CASSPWDREEAFF.

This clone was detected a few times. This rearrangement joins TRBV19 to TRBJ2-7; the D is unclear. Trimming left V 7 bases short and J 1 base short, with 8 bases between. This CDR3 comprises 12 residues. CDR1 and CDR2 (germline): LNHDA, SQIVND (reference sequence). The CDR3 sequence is CASTDTSYEQYF. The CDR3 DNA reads TGTGCCAGTACTGACACATCCTACGAGCAGTACTTC.

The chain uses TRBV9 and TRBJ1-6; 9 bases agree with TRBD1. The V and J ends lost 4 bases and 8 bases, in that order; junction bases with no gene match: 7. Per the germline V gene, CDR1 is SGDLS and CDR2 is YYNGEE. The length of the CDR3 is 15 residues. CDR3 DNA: TGTGCCAGCAGCATAGCCGGGACAGGGTATTCACCCCTCCACTTT. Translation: CASSIAGTGYSPLHF.

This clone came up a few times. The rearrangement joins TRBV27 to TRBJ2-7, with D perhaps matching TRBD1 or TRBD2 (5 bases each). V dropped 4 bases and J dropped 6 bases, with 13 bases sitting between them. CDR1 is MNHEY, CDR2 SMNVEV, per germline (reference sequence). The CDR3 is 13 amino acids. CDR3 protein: CASSSWDGAEQYF. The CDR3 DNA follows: TGTGCCAGCAGTTCCTGGGACGGCGCCGAGCAGTACTTC.